One sample yielded the 20 T cell receptor beta chains listed below, sequenced in a study of CD8+ T cells in alopecia areata. Following extraction, RNA underwent reverse transcription to cDNA, which served as the sequencing template. Sequencing used immunoSEQ multiplex PCR; TCRdb keeps in-frame clones, though not all of them. The sample has more than 110,000 clones, roughly 64% seen once. The input for sequencing was CD4+ T cells sorted from blood, taken at week 0. These receptors originate from a human donor with alopecia areata.

This rearrangement joins TRBV5-4 to TRBJ1-2; 9 bases match TRBD1. Germline-derived CDR1 and CDR2 are SGHNT and YYREEE (reference sequence). V was pared by 6 bases and J by 3 bases, with 3 bases of the junction left unmatched. The CDR3 totals 13 residues. CDR3 region: CASNDRGDYGYTF. The CDR3 bases are TGTGCCAGCAACGACAGGGGGGACTATGGCTACACCTTC.

This clone showed up just a few times. The gene calls are TRBV28 and TRBJ2-1; 10 nucleotides align to TRBD1. The ends lost 5 bases at V and 8 bases at J; junction bases unmatched: 9. The CDR3 is made up of 15 amino acids. Germline loops: CDR1 MDHEN, CDR2 SYDVKM. The CDR3 is CASSPPGQGWHEQFF. For the CDR3, the DNA is TGTGCCAGCAGTCCTCCGGGACAGGGGTGGCATGAGCAGTTCTTC. Together with reference TRBV28 and TRBJ2-1, the CDR3 gives the full variable domain: DVKVTQSSRYLVKRTGEKVFLECVQDMDHENMFWYRQDPGLGLRLIYFSYDVKMKEKGDIPEGYSVSREKKERFSLILESASTNQTSMYLCASSPPGQGWHEQFFGPGTRLTVL.

This clone was counted between two and nine times. V usage is TRBV5-1 and J usage is TRBJ2-1; D gene uncertain. Germline CDR1 SGHRS, CDR2 YFSETQ. CDR3 length: 14 amino acids. The ends were cut back, 0 bases at V and 7 bases at J, with 11 bases in the middle. The CDR3 bases are TGCGCCAGCAGCTTGGGGCCCCCGAGGAATGAGCAGTTCTTC. Translated: CASSLGPPRNEQFF. Using reference TRBV5-1 and TRBJ2-1 for the parts outside the CDR3, the full variable domain is KAGVTQTPRYLIKTRGQQVTLSCSPISGHRSVSWYQQTPGQGLQFLFEYFSETQRNKGNFPGRFSGRQFSNSRSEMNVSTLELGDSALYLCASSLGPPRNEQFFGPGTRLTVL.

The chain joins TRBV25-1 to TRBJ2-7; 9 nucleotides agree with TRBD1. V shed 6 bases, J shed 4 bases, and the junction held 10 bases outside the gene matches. This CDR3 has 15 residues. From germline, CDR1 is MGHDK and CDR2 SYGVNS. CDR3 region: CASSYAGTGMYEQYF. In DNA form, the CDR3 reads TGTGCCAGCAGCTATGCCGGGACAGGGATGTACGAGCAGTACTTC.

The gene calls are TRBV7-2 and TRBJ2-7; D not resolved. The CDR3 consists of 13 residues. Trimming took 3 bases from V and 1 from J, leaving 7 bases between them. CDR1 SGHTA and CDR2 FQGNSA come from the germline V gene. The CDR3 DNA reads TGTGCCAGCAGCTTTAAGGGTTCCTACGAGCAGTACTTC. Protein sequence: CASSFKGSYEQYF.

The genes are TRBV5-1 and TRBJ2-1; TRBD1 or TRBD2 may be the D gene (5 bases each). The V end was cut by 0 bases, the J end by 9 bases, with 16 bases between. This CDR3 is built from 15 residues. The germline gives CDR1 SGHRS, CDR2 YFSETQ. CDR3 bases: TGCGCCAGCAGCTTGGCCGGGACCCGTAGGGGTGAGCAGTTCTTC. As protein: CASSLAGTRRGEQFF.

This clone appeared a few times. This sequence joins TRBV20-1 and TRBJ1-1; D gene ambiguous. The CDR3 has 10 residues. Germline V lookup: CDR1 DFQATT, CDR2 SNEGSKA (reference sequence). V was shortened by 6 bases and J by 0 bases, with 2 bases between the two germline ends. CDR3 bases: TGCAGTGCCGTGAACACTGAAGCTTTCTTT. Amino acid sequence: CSAVNTEAFF.

This chain joins TRBV7-6 and TRBJ1-1, with 7 bases lining up with TRBD1. The trim removed 5 bases at V and 2 bases at J, leaving 8 bases unmatched. Germline loops: CDR1 SGHVS, CDR2 FNYEAQ. The CDR3 is 15 residues long. CDR3 residues: CASSRRTGPNTEAFF. CDR3 nucleotides: TGTGCCAGCAGCCGACGGACAGGACCTAACACTGAAGCTTTCTTT.

V is TRBV30 and J is TRBJ1-6; a possible D gene is TRBD1 (6 bases). This CDR3 is built from 14 residues. V shed 2 bases and J shed 6 bases, with 11 bases lying between them. Germline V gene sequence: CDR1 GTSNPN, CDR2 SVGIG (reference sequence). The chain's CDR3 is CAWSSGGGNSPLHF. Here the CDR3 DNA reads TGTGCCTGGAGTTCTGGGGGCGGTAATTCACCCCTCCACTTT. Supplemented by reference TRBV30 and TRBJ1-6, the full variable domain reads SQTIHQWPATLVQPVGSPLSLECTVEGTSNPNLYWYRQAAGRGLQLLFYSVGIGQISSEVPQNLSASRPQDRQFILSSKKLLLSDSGFYLCAWSSGGGNSPLHFGNGTRLTVT.

As concerns this clone: This sample includes further DNA sequences coding for the same CDR3. The CDR3 nucleotides read TGTGCCTGGAGTGTACTTGAGACCCAGTACTTC. It codes for CAWSVLETQYF. The chain is built from TRBV30 and TRBJ2-5; D is uncertain. The germline V and J ends were trimmed by 0 bases and 5 bases, with 4 bases remaining between them. The germline CDR1 and CDR2 sequences are GTSNPN and SVGIG (reference sequence). This CDR3 has 11 amino acids.

The chain couples TRBV7-8 to TRBJ1-5; D is ambiguous. From germline, CDR1 is SGHVS and CDR2 FQNEAQ. V lost 5 bases and J lost 3, with 8 bases in between. This CDR3 is 13 amino acids long. CDR3 sequence (DNA): TGTGCCAGCAGCCCGACGCCCAATCAGCCCCAGCATTTT. As protein: CASSPTPNQPQHF.

V is TRBV12-5 and J is TRBJ1-1; D is perhaps TRBD1 (5 bases). CDR1 LGHNT and CDR2 FRNRAP come from the germline V gene. The CDR3 consists of 17 residues. Trimming cost V 6 bases and J 1 base, with 21 bases left between them. CDR3: CASGPTRPGLQNTEAFF. The CDR3 region has the DNA TGTGCTAGTGGCCCTACCCGGCCGGGACTCCAGAACACTGAAGCTTTCTTT. Variable domain in full (rest from reference TRBV12-5 and TRBJ1-1): DARVTQTPRHKVTEMGQEVTMRCQPILGHNTVFWYRQTMMQGLELLAYFRNRAPLDDSGMPKDRFSAEMPDATLATLKIQPSEPRDSAVYFCASGPTRPGLQNTEAFFGQGTRLTVV.

V usage is TRBV2 and J usage is TRBJ1-5; no definite D call. CDR1 SNHLY and CDR2 FYNNEI come from the germline V gene. Deletions cut 5 bases from V and 0 bases from J, with 11 bases between. The CDR3 length is 15 residues. The CDR3 here is CASSRTEYSNQPQHF. DNA of the CDR3: TGTGCCAGCAGTCGGACCGAGTATAGCAATCAGCCCCAGCATTTT.

This clone was picked up a small number of times. The chain combines TRBV2 with TRBJ2-1; D might be TRBD1 or TRBD2, each matching 6 bases. Trimming took 7 bases from V and 4 from J, leaving 17 bases between them. This CDR3 has 15 amino acids. Germline lookup yields CDR1 SNHLY and CDR2 FYNNEI. The CDR3 here is CASTGGGRGYNEQFF. Written as DNA, the CDR3 is TGTGCCAGCACCGGAGGGGGAAGGGGATACAATGAGCAGTTCTTC.

This clone was recorded once. This chain joins TRBV9 and TRBJ2-3, with D maybe TRBD2 (7 bases). V shed 1 base and J shed 5 bases, with 17 bases lying between them. CDR3 length equals 16 residues. CDR1 and CDR2 from the germline V gene are SGDLS and YYNGEE. The CDR3 is CASSVRAGAQGDTQYF. In DNA form, the CDR3 reads TGTGCCAGCAGCGTAAGGGCGGGGGCTCAGGGAGATACGCAGTATTTT.

This clone was counted a single time. In DNA, the CDR3 is TGTGCCAGCAGTTACACTGTGGGACAGGGGAACACTGAAGCTTTCTTT. As protein: CASSYTVGQGNTEAFF. V is TRBV6-5 and J is TRBJ1-1; 9 bases agree with TRBD1. The length of the CDR3 is 16 residues. Germline V gene data show CDR1 as MNHEY and CDR2 as SVGAGI. J was trimmed by 1 base and V by 2 bases; bases with no gene match: 5.

The rearrangement links TRBV18 to TRBJ2-5, with 9 bases that match TRBD1. The CDR3 length is 14 residues. Germline CDR1 is KGHSH and CDR2 is LQKENI. Trimming took 3 bases from V and 4 from J; bases not matched to a gene: 3. The DNA of the CDR3 is TGTGCCAGCTCACCGAACAGGGGGCGAGAGACCCAGTACTTC. It yields the protein CASSPNRGRETQYF.

The chain recombines TRBV27 with TRBJ2-3; no clear D gene. This CDR3 comprises 13 residues. Between the trimmed V and J ends, which lost 2 bases and 4 bases, there was a span of 7 bases. Germline assignment: CDR1 MNHEY and CDR2 SMNVEV (reference sequence). The CDR3 here is CASSLAGPDTQYF. The CDR3 DNA reads TGTGCCAGCAGTTTAGCAGGTCCAGATACGCAGTATTTT.

J is TRBJ1-5 and V is TRBV29-1, with D uncertain. Germline-derived CDR1 and CDR2 are SQVTM and ANQGSEA. Trimming stripped 6 bases from V and 5 bases from J, with 14 bases between. The CDR3 runs to 13 residues. The CDR3 reads CSVGAGRYQPQHF. The CDR3, as DNA: TGCAGCGTGGGCGCTGGGAGATATCAGCCCCAGCATTTT. Using reference TRBV29-1 and TRBJ1-5 for the parts outside the CDR3, the full variable domain is SAVISQKPSRDICQRGTSLTIQCQVDSQVTMMFWYRQQPGQSLTLIATANQGSEATYESGFVIDKFPISRPNLTFSTLTVSNMSPEDSSIYLCSVGAGRYQPQHFGDGTRLSIL.

This chain connects TRBV6-5 to TRBJ2-3; D possibly corresponds to TRBD2 (5 bases). From germline, CDR1 is MNHEY and CDR2 SVGAGI. V dropped 6 bases and J dropped 1 base, with 8 bases sitting between them. The CDR3 sequence is 13 residues long. CDR3: CASRLVGTDTQYF. The DNA of the CDR3 is TGTGCCAGCAGACTAGTTGGCACAGATACGCAGTATTTT.